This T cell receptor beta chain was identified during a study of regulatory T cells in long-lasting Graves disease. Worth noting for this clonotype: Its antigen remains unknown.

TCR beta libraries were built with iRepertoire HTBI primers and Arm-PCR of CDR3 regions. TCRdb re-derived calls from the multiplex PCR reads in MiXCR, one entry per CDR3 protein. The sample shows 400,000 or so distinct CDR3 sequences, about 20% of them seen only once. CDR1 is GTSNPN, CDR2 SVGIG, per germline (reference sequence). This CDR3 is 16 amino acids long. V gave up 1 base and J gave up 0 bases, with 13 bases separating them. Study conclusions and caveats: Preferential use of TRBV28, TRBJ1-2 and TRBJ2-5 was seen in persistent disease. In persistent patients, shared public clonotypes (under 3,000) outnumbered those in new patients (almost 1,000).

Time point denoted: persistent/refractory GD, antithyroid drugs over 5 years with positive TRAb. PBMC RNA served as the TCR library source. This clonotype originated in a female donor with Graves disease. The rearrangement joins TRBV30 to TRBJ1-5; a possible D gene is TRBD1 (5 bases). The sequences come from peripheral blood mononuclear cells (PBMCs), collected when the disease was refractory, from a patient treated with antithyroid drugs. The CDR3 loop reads CAWSGGGGPSNQPQHF. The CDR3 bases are TGTGCCTGGAGTGGGGGTGGGGGTCCTAGCAATCAGCCCCAGCATTTT.